This record concerns one TCR beta chain sequence. This clonotype has ten or more counts. The target of this receptor is not known. Base qualities are not at hand, and no much larger clone is one base apart. The iRepertoire nested amplicon-rescue multiplex PCR (arm-PCR) platform was used to amplify TCR alpha and beta CDR3 regions from RNA. One-step reverse transcription and amplification used about 100-400 ng of tissue mRNA or PBMC total RNA as input. Following bead purification, Illumina adapters were added by a secondary multiplex PCR, and libraries between 200 and 400 bp were gel-purified. Internal 6-nucleotide barcodes were carried by the libraries and were used for demultiplexing. Sequencing of the libraries was done on an Illumina MiSeq using 2x220 or 2x250 nucleotide paired-end reads. The source study handled its data this way. Paired reads were merged using FLASH 1.2.11 and aligned with BWA-MEM to the GRCh37 human genome, and TRA and TRB reads were then extracted. V and J assignment used an IMGT-derived reference of cassette sequences and CDR3 motifs that included pseudogenes. Reads were translated in three frames, and productive CDR3s were defined by a C…FGXG motif without stop codons. A clonotype was defined as a unique combination of a V-J cassette pair and a CDR3 amino acid sequence. Reads were filtered by Hamming distance, with the threshold set by the sequence error rate of each sample in mapped regions. TCRdb reprocessed the public reads (quality trimming at Q25 with fastp, clone calling with MiXCR) and kept in-frame beta chains. Identical CDR3 protein sequences are pooled into one entry, listed with their most common genes and DNA. The authors' filters were not applied to this entry. The sample table lists 100,000 to 150,000 distinct CDR3 sequences, about 23% of them with a count of one. The top ten clones comprise around 15% of the sample.

This entry is derived from a study of glioma-infiltrating T cells (dated by TCRdb to 2016 to 2018). Regarding the complete study: TCR alpha- and beta-chain repertoires were sequenced from glioma tissue, non-neoplastic brain tissue and matched peripheral blood mononuclear cells. To measure how far tissue and blood T-cell populations diverged, each tissue-infiltrating repertoire was compared against the peripheral blood repertoire of the same patient. Three low-grade glioma patients, eight or nine primary glioblastoma patients and three non-glioma patients contributing non-neoplastic brain tissue were included in the paired cohort.

Taken from the germline V gene, the CDR1 and CDR2 loops are SGHTA and FQGNSA. The cysteine opens and the phenylalanine closes a CDR3 of 17 amino acids. CDR3 DNA is the only sequence kept; it has 51 bases, read in frame from the first base. At the junction V is shortened by 1 base and J by 1 base, with 16 bases in between. General study outcomes and caveats: Group comparisons were based on small numbers of patients: three non-neoplastic, three low-grade glioma and eight or nine glioblastoma patients. Very few CDR3 sequences were shared between tissue and blood, attributed to high CDR3 diversity and limited sampling. VJ-independent divergence between tissue and blood was below expectation in non-neoplastic patients but above expectation in all gliomas, especially low-grade gliomas.

Sequencing was performed on glioma tissue, nonneoplastic brain tissue, or PBMCs (not recorded which). Recombination linked TRBV7-2 to TRBJ1-1; TRBD1 is a possible D gene, resting on 5 matching bases. The receptor was isolated from a human donor with low-grade glioma or glioblastoma, undergoing nonglioma brain surgery, or in good health (not recorded which). Here the CDR3 is given as CASSLVVRGPTNTEAFF. DNA sequence: TGTGCCAGCAGCTTAGTTGTGAGGGGACCGACGAACACTGAAGCTTTCTTT.